What follows are 18 T cell receptor beta chains derived from one specimen sequenced in a study of T cell responses to AZD1222 COVID-19 vaccine. Repertoires were generated with immunoSEQ multiplex PCR, while TCRdb's copy carries only in-frame clones and drops some. The repertoire has 80,000 to 100,000 clones, 70% to 90% of them found once; the top ten carry 10% to 15%. The specimen comprised peripheral blood, sampled on day 0 of AZD1222 vaccination. The source of these receptors is an adult in good health.

This chain connects TRBV2 to TRBJ1-4, with D unresolved. The V gene's germline CDR1 is SNHLY and CDR2 FYNNEI. The CDR3 consists of 15 residues. The V end lost 6 bases, the J end lost 0 bases, and 11 bases lay between the germline ends. CDR3 sequence: CASRSRGATNEKLFF. The DNA for the CDR3 is TGTGCCAGCAGGTCCCGGGGTGCAACTAATGAAAAACTGTTTTTT.

The chain couples TRBV3-1 (or the pseudogene TRBV3-2) to TRBJ2-1; 11 bases are shared with TRBD2. This CDR3 spans 17 amino acids. Germline V CDR1 and CDR2: LGHDT, YNNKEL (reference sequence). Losses at the gene ends were 4 bases for V and 4 bases for J; bases not matched to a gene: 9. In DNA form, the CDR3 reads TGTGCCAGCAGCCCTTTTGGTAGCGGGGGGGCTTACAATGAGCAGTTCTTC. This codes for CASSPFGSGGAYNEQFF.

The J gene is TRBJ2-5, the V gene TRBV18, with 7 bases identical to TRBD1. Losses at the gene ends were 3 bases for V and 5 bases for J; bases not matched to a gene: 6. This CDR3 is 14 amino acids long. Per germline, CDR1 KGHSH and CDR2 LQKENI. DNA of the CDR3: TGTGCCAGCTCACCGATACAGGGGAAGGAGACCCAGTACTTC. Protein product: CASSPIQGKETQYF. Drawing the rest from reference TRBV18 and TRBJ2-5, the complete variable domain is NAGVMQNPRHLVRRRGQEARLRCSPMKGHSHVYWYRQLPEEGLKFMVYLQKENIIDESGMPKERFSAEFPKEGPSILRIQQVVRGDSAAYFCASSPIQGKETQYFGPGTRLLVL.

The J gene is TRBJ2-2, the V gene TRBV7-8; D not certain. Trimming took off 5 bases at V and 6 bases at J, with 10 bases between the two ends. Germline CDR1 reads SGHVS; CDR2 reads FQNEAQ. This CDR3 contains 13 residues. The CDR3 nucleotides are TGTGCCAGCAGCCGAGACCCGGCCGGGGAGCTGTTTTTT. As protein: CASSRDPAGELFF.

This clone was observed a single time. The chain links TRBV7-3 to TRBJ2-3, with 9 bases matching TRBD2. The junction had 5 bases not matched to a gene; V was cut back by 5 bases and J by 2 bases. The CDR3 loop spans 15 amino acids. Germline lookup yields CDR1 SGHTA and CDR2 FQGTGA. The CDR3 loop reads CASSHSGGTTDTQYF. Here the CDR3 DNA reads TGTGCCAGCAGCCATAGCGGGGGCACCACAGATACGCAGTATTTT. Filled out from reference TRBV7-3 and TRBJ2-3, the complete variable domain reads GAGVSQTPSNKVTEKGKYVELRCDPISGHTALYWYRQSLGQGPEFLIYFQGTGAADDSGLPNDRFFAVRPEGSVSTLKIQRTERGDSAVYLCASSHSGGTTDTQYFGPGTRLTVL.

The V call is TRBV7-2, the J call TRBJ1-2, with TRBD1 matching over 12 bases. V lost 5 bases, J lost 6 bases, and 7 bases stayed unmatched. CDR1 is SGHTA and CDR2 is FQGNSA in the germline V gene. There are 15 residues in the CDR3. The CDR3 protein is CASSPLGTGGDGYTF. The CDR3 DNA sequence: TGTGCCAGCAGCCCATTGGGGACAGGGGGCGATGGCTACACCTTC.

The rearrangement links TRBV6-6 to TRBJ1-1; the D gene is possibly TRBD1 (6 bases). The V gene's germline CDR1 is MNHNY and CDR2 SVGAGI (reference sequence). The V end was cut by 3 bases, the J end by 3 bases, with 11 bases between. CDR3 size: 14 residues. CDR3 sequence: CASSYRGPDTEAFF. The CDR3, as DNA: TGTGCCAGCAGTTATCGGGGGCCGGACACTGAAGCTTTCTTT.

The chain couples TRBV10-2 to TRBJ2-5, with 8 bases aligning to TRBD2. Germline V gene sequence: CDR1 WSHSY, CDR2 SAAADI. J gave up 2 bases and V 6 bases, and 11 bases lay outside the gene matches. The CDR3 is 16 amino acids. Written as DNA, the CDR3 is TGCGCCAGCAGAGACTGGGGTAGCGGGGATCAAGAGACCCAGTACTTC. Amino acids: CASRDWGSGDQETQYF.

This chain connects TRBV28 to TRBJ1-1, with 7 bases lining up with TRBD1. V gave up 7 bases and J gave up 5 bases; unmatched junction bases: 7. The germline V gene has CDR1 MDHEN and CDR2 SYDVKM. This CDR3 is 13 amino acids long. The CDR3 sequence is CASTPGGRTEAFF. Written as DNA, the CDR3 is TGTGCCAGCACCCCAGGGGGTAGGACTGAAGCTTTCTTT.

The chain links TRBV30 to TRBJ1-6; TRBD1 might be the D (6 bases). This CDR3 is 16 amino acids long. Germline CDR1 reads GTSNPN; CDR2 reads SVGIG (reference sequence). Trimming removed 1 base from V and 7 bases from J, with 17 bases in between. CDR3 coding DNA: TGTGCCTGGAGTGACCACACCGGGACAAGAAATTCACCCCTCCACTTT. Protein: CAWSDHTGTRNSPLHF.

This clone was recorded at least ten times. The rearrangement uses TRBV6-4 and TRBJ1-2; 7 nucleotides match TRBD1. Germline-derived CDR1 and CDR2 are MRHNA and SNTAGT. CDR3 length: 15 residues. Unmatched junction bases numbered 11, after V lost 6 bases and J lost 4 bases. The CDR3 is CASRAGTAPSYGYTF. The CDR3 DNA sequence: TGTGCCAGCAGAGCCGGGACAGCCCCGTCCTATGGCTACACCTTC.

This clone was detected a few times. The chain employs TRBV5-1 and TRBJ1-2; D possibly corresponds to TRBD1 (6 bases). The CDR3 is 16 amino acids. Per the germline V gene, CDR1 is SGHRS and CDR2 is YFSETQ. Trimming cost V 0 bases and J 8 bases, with 20 bases left between them. This chain's CDR3 is CASSLDVQQGLYGYTF. The CDR3 DNA is TGCGCCAGCAGCTTGGACGTCCAACAGGGTCTATACGGCTACACCTTC.

The chain links TRBV5-4 to TRBJ2-5, with 7 bases fitting TRBD1. There are 15 residues in the CDR3. The V gene's germline CDR1 is SGHNT and CDR2 YYREEE (reference sequence). V shed 2 bases, J shed 2 bases, and the junction held 6 bases outside the gene matches. The CDR3, as DNA: TGTGCCAGCAGCTTTGGAGTCAGGGGGCAAGAGACCCAGTACTTC. Amino acids: CASSFGVRGQETQYF.

The chain is built from TRBV30 and TRBJ1-6; D is perhaps TRBD1 (5 bases). CDR3 length: 13 amino acids. In germline, CDR1 is GTSNPN, CDR2 SVGIG (reference sequence). The V end lost 4 bases, the J end lost 9 bases, and 13 bases lay between the germline ends. The CDR3 bases are TGTGCCTGGACGGGGGGTCGGGGTTCACCCCTCCACTTT. Its protein is CAWTGGRGSPLHF.

The chain uses TRBV7-9 and TRBJ2-1; D is ambiguous. V was trimmed by 1 base and J by 6 bases, leaving 13 bases between them. The germline gives CDR1 SEHNR, CDR2 FQNEAQ (reference sequence). The CDR3 contains 15 residues. Here the CDR3 reads CASSLGPYGFNEQFF. In DNA, the CDR3 is TGTGCCAGCAGCTTAGGCCCCTACGGTTTCAATGAGCAGTTCTTC.

This chain connects TRBV3-1 (or the pseudogene TRBV3-2) to TRBJ1-6, with 7 bases fitting TRBD1. Trimming at V came to 1 base and at J to 10 bases, leaving 7 bases not matched to a gene. The CDR3 is 15 amino acids. CDR1 is LGHDT and CDR2 is YNNKEL in the germline V gene (reference sequence). CDR3 loop: CASSQGVGGGSPLHF. Written as DNA, the CDR3 is TGTGCCAGCAGCCAAGGGGTAGGGGGCGGGTCACCCCTCCACTTT.

This sequence joins TRBV12-3 or TRBV12-4 and TRBJ1-2; D remains ambiguous. The CDR3 spans 13 residues. V was shortened by 4 bases and J by 5 bases, with 11 bases between the two germline ends. CDR3 in DNA: TGTGCCAGCAGTTCCCCAGAGTTATATGGCTACACCTTC. Protein: CASSSPELYGYTF.

The CDR3 is CAWSSDTANPLHF. CDR3 sequence (DNA): TGTGCCTGGAGTAGTGACACCGCCAATCCCCTCCACTTT. The V and J genes are TRBV30 and TRBJ1-6; D call uncertain. Trimming left V 2 bases short and J 13 bases short, with 15 bases between. The CDR3 consists of 13 residues. Germline V gene sequence: CDR1 GTSNPN, CDR2 SVGIG (reference sequence).